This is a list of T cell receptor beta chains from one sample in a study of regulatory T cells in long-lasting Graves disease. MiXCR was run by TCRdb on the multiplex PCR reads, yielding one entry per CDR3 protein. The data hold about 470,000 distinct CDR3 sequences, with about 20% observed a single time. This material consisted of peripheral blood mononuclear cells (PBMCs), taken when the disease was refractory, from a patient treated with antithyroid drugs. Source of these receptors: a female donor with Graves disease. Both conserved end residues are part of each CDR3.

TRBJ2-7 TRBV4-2 CASSQDFGDSYEQYF
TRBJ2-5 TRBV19 CASRQRQYQETQYF
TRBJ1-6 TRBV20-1 CSARITGQGFVINNSPLHF
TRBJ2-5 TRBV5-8 CASSGGRDALETQYF
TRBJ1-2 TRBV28 CASRLQGGHGYTF
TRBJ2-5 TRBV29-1 CSVDLGAGLGETQYF
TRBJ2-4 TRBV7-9 CASSLDSGENIQYF
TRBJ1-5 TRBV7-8 CASSLTENQPQHF
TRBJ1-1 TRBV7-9 CASSSSINTEAFF
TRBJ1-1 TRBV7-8 CASCPAQRNTEAFF
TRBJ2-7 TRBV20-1 CSASRGSTGRGEQYF
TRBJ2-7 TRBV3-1 CASSLQPGPIGLVGQYF
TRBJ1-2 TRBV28 CASTLGTGWENYGYTF
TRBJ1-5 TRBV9 CASSVTGEYNQPQHF
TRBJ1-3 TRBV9 CASSSHEGGNTIYF
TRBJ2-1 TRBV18 CASSPPSSERGYEQFF
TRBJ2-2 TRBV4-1 CASSHLWHGGATGELFF
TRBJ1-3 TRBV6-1 CASRSSAGNTIYF
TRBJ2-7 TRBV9 CASSGTEVYEQYF
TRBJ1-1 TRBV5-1 CASSPQGQGNTEAFF
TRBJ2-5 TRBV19 CASNPTGGETQYF
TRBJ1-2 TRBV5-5 CASSPGGQATNYGYTF
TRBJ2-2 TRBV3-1 CASSTLTGSELFF
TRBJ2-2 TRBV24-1 CATSDFAGAGELFF
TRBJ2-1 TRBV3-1 CASSQVLTSARKDEQFF
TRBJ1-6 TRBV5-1 CASSLEGQINSPLHF
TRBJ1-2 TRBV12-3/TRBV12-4 CASRTGSIYGYTF
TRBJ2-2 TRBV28 CATSGGGSTGELFF
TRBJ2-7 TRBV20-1 CSARGTGRGANPWVHEQYF
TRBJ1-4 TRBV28 CASSPTGTPLIPLFF
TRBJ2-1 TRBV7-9 CASNSRGGTYNEQFF
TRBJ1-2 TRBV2 CASSYRGLDGYTF
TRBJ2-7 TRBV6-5 CASSYSTGRAYEQYF
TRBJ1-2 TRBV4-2 CASSQDASFGYGYTF
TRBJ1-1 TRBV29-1 CSVDPGPEAFF
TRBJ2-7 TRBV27 CASGFGSSYEQYF
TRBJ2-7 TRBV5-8 CASSSVRTGLTYEQYF
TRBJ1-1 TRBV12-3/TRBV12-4 CTSSREVGTGRNTEAFF
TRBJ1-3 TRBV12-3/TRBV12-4 CASSEGGRGIYF
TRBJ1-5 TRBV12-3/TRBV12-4 CASSQPQHF
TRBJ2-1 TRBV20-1 CSATGPGLGHNEQFF
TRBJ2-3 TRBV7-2 CASSSTTSGSPDTQYF
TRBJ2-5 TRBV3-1 CASSKWTAQETQYF
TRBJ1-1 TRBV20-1 CSAGPGAFF
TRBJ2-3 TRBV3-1 CASSEAPWLAGTRDTDTQYF
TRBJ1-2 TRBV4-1 CASSQGVYGYTF
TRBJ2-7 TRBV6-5 CASSYSTSAYSYEQYF
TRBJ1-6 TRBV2 CASSELDRARSPLHF
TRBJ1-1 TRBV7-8 CASSLLSSNTEAFF
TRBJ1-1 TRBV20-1 CSARISGRADMNTEAFF
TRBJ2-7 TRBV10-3 CAISEPGAGGGYEQYF
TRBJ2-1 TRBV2 CASSPGLAASDEQFF
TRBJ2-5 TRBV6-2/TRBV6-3 CAGNYDPQETQYF
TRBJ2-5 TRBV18 CASSPRTSGSETQYF
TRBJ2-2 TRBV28 CASGSPNTGELFF